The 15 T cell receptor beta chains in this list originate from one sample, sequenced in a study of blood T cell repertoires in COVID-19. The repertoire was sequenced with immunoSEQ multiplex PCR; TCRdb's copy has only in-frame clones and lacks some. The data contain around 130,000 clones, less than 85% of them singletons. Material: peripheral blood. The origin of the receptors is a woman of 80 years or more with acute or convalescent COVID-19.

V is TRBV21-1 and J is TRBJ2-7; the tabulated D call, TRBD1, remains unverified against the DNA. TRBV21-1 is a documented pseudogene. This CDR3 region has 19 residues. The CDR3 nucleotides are TGTGCCAGCAGCTTACCCCACCGTTCCAGGGGGCGGCAGGCCTACGAGCAGTACTTC. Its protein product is CASSLPHRSRGRQAYEQYF.

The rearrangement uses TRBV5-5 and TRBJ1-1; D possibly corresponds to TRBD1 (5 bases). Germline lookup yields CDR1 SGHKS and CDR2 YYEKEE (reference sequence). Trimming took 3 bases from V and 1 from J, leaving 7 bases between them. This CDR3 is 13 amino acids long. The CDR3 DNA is TGTGCCAGCAGCTCGACAGAGAACACTGAAGCTTTCTTT. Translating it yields CASSSTENTEAFF.

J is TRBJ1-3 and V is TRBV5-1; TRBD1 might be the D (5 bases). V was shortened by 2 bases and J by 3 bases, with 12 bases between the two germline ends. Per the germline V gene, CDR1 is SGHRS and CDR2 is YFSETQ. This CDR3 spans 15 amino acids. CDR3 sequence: CASSFRGDNGNTIYF. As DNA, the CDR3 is TGCGCCAGCAGCTTCCGGGGGGATAATGGAAACACCATATATTTT.

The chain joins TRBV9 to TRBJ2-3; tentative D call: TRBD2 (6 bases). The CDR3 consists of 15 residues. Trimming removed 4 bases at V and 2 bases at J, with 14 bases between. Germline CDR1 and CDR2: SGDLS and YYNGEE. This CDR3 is CASSPLAGLTDTQYF. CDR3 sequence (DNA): TGTGCCAGCAGCCCCCTTGCGGGGCTCACAGATACGCAGTATTTT.

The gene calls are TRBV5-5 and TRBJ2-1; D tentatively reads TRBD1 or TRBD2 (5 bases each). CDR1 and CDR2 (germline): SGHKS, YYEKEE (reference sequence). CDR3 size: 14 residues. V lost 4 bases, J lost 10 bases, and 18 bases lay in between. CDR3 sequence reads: CASSLGPSVREQFF. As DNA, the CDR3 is TGTGCCAGCAGCCTGGGACCGTCGGTGAGGGAGCAGTTCTTC.

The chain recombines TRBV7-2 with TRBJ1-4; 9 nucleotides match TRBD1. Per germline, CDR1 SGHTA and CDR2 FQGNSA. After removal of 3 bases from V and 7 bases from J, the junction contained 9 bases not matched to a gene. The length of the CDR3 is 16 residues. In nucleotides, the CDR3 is TGTGCCAGCAGCTTGGGGGGATACAGGGGGCCTGAAAAACTGTTTTTT. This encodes CASSLGGYRGPEKLFF.

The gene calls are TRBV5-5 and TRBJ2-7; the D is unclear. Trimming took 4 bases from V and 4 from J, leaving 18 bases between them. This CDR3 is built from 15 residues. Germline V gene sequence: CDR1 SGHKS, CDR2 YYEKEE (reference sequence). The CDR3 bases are TGTGCCAGCAGCCCCTGGGCCAGTAACGTTTACGAGCAGTACTTC. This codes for CASSPWASNVYEQYF.

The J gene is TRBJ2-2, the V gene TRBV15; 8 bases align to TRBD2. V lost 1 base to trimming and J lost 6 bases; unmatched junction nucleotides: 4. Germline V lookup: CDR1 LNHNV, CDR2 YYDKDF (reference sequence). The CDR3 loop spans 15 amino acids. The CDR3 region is CATSRGSGDAGELFF. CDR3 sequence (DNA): TGTGCCACCAGCAGAGGTAGCGGGGACGCCGGGGAGCTGTTTTTT. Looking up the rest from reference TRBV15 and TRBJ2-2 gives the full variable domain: DAMVIQNPRYQVTQFGKPVTLSCSQTLNHNVMYWYQQKSSQAPKLLFHYYDKDFNNEADTPDNFQSRRPNTSFCFLDIRSPGLGDTAMYLCATSRGSGDAGELFFGEGSRLTVL.

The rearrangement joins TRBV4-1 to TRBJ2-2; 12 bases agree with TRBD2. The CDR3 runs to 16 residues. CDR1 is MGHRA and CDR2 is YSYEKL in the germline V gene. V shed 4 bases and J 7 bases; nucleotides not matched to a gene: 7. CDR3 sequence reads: CASSPLGLAGRGELFF. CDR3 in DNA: TGCGCCAGCAGCCCCCTGGGACTAGCGGGCCGCGGGGAGCTGTTTTTT.

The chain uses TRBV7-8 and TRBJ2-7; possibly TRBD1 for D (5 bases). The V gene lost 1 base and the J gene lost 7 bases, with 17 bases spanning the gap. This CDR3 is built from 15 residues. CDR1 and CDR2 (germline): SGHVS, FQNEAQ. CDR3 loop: CASSLGATSSGEQYF. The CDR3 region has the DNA TGTGCCAGCAGCTTAGGGGCAACTTCCTCAGGGGAGCAGTACTTC.

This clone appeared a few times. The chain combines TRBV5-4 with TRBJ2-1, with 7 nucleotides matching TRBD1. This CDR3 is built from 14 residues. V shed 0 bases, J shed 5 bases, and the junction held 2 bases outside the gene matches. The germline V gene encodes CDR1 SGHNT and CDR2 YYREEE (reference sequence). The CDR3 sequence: CASSLGQGDNEQFF. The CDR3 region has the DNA TGTGCCAGCAGCTTGGGACAGGGAGACAATGAGCAGTTCTTC.

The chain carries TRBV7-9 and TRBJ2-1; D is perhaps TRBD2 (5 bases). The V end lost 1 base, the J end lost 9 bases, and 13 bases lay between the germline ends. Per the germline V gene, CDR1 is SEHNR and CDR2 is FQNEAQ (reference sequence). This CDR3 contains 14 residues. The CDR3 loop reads CASSLEEALGEQFF. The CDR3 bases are TGTGCCAGCAGCTTAGAGGAGGCGTTAGGTGAGCAGTTCTTC.

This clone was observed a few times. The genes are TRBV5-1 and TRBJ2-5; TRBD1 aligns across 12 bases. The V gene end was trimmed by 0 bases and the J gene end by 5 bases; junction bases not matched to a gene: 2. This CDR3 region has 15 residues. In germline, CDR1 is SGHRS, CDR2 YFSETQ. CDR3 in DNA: TGCGCCAGCAGCTTGGGGGACAGGGGGCTGGAGACCCAGTACTTC. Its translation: CASSLGDRGLETQYF.

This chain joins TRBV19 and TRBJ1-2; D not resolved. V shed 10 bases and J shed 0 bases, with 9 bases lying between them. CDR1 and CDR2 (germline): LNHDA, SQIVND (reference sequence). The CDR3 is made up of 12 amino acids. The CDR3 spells CATEETNYGYTF. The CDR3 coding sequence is TGTGCCACCGAAGAGACTAACTATGGCTACACCTTC.

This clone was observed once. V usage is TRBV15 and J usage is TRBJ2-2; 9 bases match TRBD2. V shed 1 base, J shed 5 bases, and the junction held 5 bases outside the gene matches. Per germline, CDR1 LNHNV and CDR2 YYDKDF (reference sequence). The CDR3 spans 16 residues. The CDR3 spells CATSRVLREGTGELFF. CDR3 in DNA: TGTGCCACCAGCAGAGTGTTGCGGGAGGGGACCGGGGAGCTGTTTTTT.